This entry lists 10 T cell receptor beta chains sequenced from one sample in a study of shared clonotypes between healthy human individuals. TCRdb's copy holds only in-frame clones and misses some; the assay was immunoSEQ multiplex PCR. Found here are fewer than 600,000 clones, about 76% of them singletons; the top ten hold roughly 13%. Sequenced: PBMCs. These receptors were taken from a woman in her thirties or forties in good health. Some clones in this sample may be carry-over from other donors' samples.

The V gene is TRBV7-9, the J gene TRBJ2-2; possibly TRBD2 for D (6 bases). The V end was cut by 3 bases, the J end by 5 bases, with 13 bases between. This CDR3 is built from 15 residues. Germline CDR1 and CDR2: SEHNR and FQNEAQ (reference sequence). The CDR3 DNA sequence: TGTGCCAGCAGCTTGGAGGGTAGACTAACCGGGGAGCTGTTTTTT. Amino acids: CASSLEGRLTGELFF. Looking up the rest from reference TRBV7-9 and TRBJ2-2 gives the full variable domain: DTGVSQNPRHKITKRGQNVTFRCDPISEHNRLYWYRQTLGQGPEFLTYFQNEAQLEKSRLLSDRFSAERPKGSFSTLEIQRTEQGDSAMYLCASSLEGRLTGELFFGEGSRLTVL.

The J gene is TRBJ1-5, the V gene TRBV29-1; D gene ambiguous. Germline V CDR1 and CDR2: SQVTM, ANQGSEA. V lost 7 bases to trimming and J lost 7 bases, with 14 bases between them. The CDR3 consists of 12 residues. CDR3 in DNA: TGCAGCGCCGCTTTCGTAGGGCAGCCCCAGCATTTT. This gives the protein CSAAFVGQPQHF.

In this sample, this clone turned up a few times. The chain employs TRBV18 and TRBJ2-7, with TRBD1 matching over 9 bases. Trimming removed 4 bases from V and 6 bases from J; junction bases left unmatched: 4. The length of the CDR3 is 13 residues. The germline V gene encodes CDR1 KGHSH and CDR2 LQKENI. The CDR3 region is CASSLMDRGEQYF. The CDR3 DNA reads TGTGCCAGCTCACTCATGGACAGGGGCGAGCAGTACTTC.

The V gene is TRBV10-3, the J gene TRBJ2-6, with TRBD1 identical over 9 bases. The germline V gene encodes CDR1 ENHRY and CDR2 SYGVKD. The CDR3 loop spans 18 amino acids. Trimming removed 3 bases from V and 4 bases from J; junction bases left unmatched: 10. The CDR3 protein is CAISDRGTGIIGANVLTF. The CDR3, as DNA: TGTGCCATCAGTGATAGAGGGACAGGGATAATAGGGGCCAACGTCCTGACTTTC.

In its sample, this clone was seen a few times. The CDR3: CASSPTGSYGYTF. For the CDR3, the DNA is TGTGCCAGCAGTCCTACAGGGTCCTATGGCTACACCTTC. V is TRBV6-1 and J is TRBJ1-2, with D possibly being TRBD1 (6 bases). The CDR3 runs 13 residues. Trimming shortened V by 5 bases and J by 4 bases, and 11 bases separated the two germline ends. CDR1 is MNHNS and CDR2 is SASEGT in the germline V gene.

This clone has a single count. The chain recombines TRBV6-5 with TRBJ1-1, with TRBD1 as a possible D gene (6 bases). Germline values: CDR1 MNHEY, CDR2 SVGAGI. The V and J ends lost 6 bases and 4 bases respectively, with 15 bases between them. The CDR3 has 14 residues. The CDR3 protein is CASSPTGKGTEAFF. CDR3 sequence (DNA): TGTGCCAGCAGCCCAACAGGGAAGGGCACTGAAGCTTTCTTT.

The chain joins TRBV7-9 to TRBJ1-5; D is unclear. V lost 5 bases to trimming and J lost 0 bases, with 5 bases between them. CDR3 length: 13 amino acids. Germline V gene lookup returns CDR1 SEHNR and CDR2 FQNEAQ (reference sequence). The chain's CDR3 is CASSANSNQPQHF. CDR3 nucleotides: TGTGCCAGCAGCGCCAATAGCAATCAGCCCCAGCATTTT.

The V call is TRBV5-1, the J call TRBJ1-2, with a weak D call TRBD1 (5 bases). From germline, CDR1 is SGHRS and CDR2 YFSETQ. With 0 bases removed from V and 7 bases from J, the gap between germline ends came to 13 bases. The CDR3 spans 14 residues. In DNA form, the CDR3 reads TGCGCCAGCAGCTTGGGGGACGGCGACGGTGGCTACACCTTC. Translating gives CASSLGDGDGGYTF.

V usage is TRBV7-8 and J usage is TRBJ2-7; no clear D. Germline assignment: CDR1 SGHVS and CDR2 FQNEAQ. Deletions cut 2 bases from V and 1 base from J, with 6 bases between. This CDR3 is 13 amino acids long. The CDR3: CASSLQLSYEQYF. The CDR3 nucleotides are TGTGCCAGCAGCTTACAGCTATCCTACGAGCAGTACTTC. The full variable domain, completed using reference TRBV7-8 and TRBJ2-7, is GAGVSQSPRYKVAKRGQDVALRCDPISGHVSLFWYQQALGQGPEFLTYFQNEAQLDKSGLPSDRFFAERPEGSVSTLKIQRTQQEDSAVYLCASSLQLSYEQYFGPGTRLTVT.

The gene calls are TRBV27 and TRBJ2-7; the D is unclear. CDR1 is MNHEY, CDR2 SMNVEV, per germline (reference sequence). The CDR3 covers 12 residues. V was cut by 2 bases and J by 6 bases, with 8 bases left in between. In DNA, the CDR3 is TGTGCCAGCAGTTTAGGTGGCACCGAGCAGTACTTC. It translates to CASSLGGTEQYF.